This entry is about one T cell receptor beta chain. This sample was included in a study of blood T cell repertoires in COVID-19. Sequencing was performed with immunoSEQ multiplex PCR; in TCRdb, only in-frame clones are kept and a portion is missing. The repertoire holds some 85,000 clones, roughly 80% seen once, with roughly 6.7% in the top ten. V gave up 6 bases and J gave up 3 bases, with 17 bases separating them. The CDR3 has 15 residues. CDR1 and CDR2 (germline): LNHDA, SQIVND (reference sequence). Sequences were obtained from peripheral blood. This clonotype originated in a man aged 70-80 years with COVID-19, enrolled during active disease. The chain uses TRBV19 and TRBJ1-1; D may be TRBD1 (6 bases). CDR3 amino acids: CASSEGGQKHTEAFF. CDR3 bases: TGTGCCAGTAGCGAGGGGGGGCAAAAGCACACTGAAGCTTTCTTT.